This T cell receptor (beta chain) is from a study of cytomegalovirus exposure and HLA in healthy donors. Points from the study as a whole: In vitro experiments confirmed that a few CMV-associated chains were specific for CMV antigens. Compared with the roughly 700-donor mean, an Asian-associated ancestry cluster reportedly had fewer N-insertions, according to a later analysis.

Vbeta (60) and Jbeta (13) primers were used in the PCR. In the original processing: Later work found about 80 million unique TCR beta chains, with about 10 million shared. The repertoire was sequenced with immunoSEQ multiplex PCR; TCRdb's copy has only in-frame clones and lacks some. V and J calls and clone size are those listed in that table; D and trimming were worked out from the DNA. This table has 250,000 to 350,000 clones, 75% to 90% appearing once. Nominally healthy donors were sampled, though unrecorded immune exposures were likely. The CDR3 runs 18 residues. V was shortened by 1 base and J by 4 bases, with 22 bases between the two germline ends. The germline V gene encodes CDR1 MGHRA and CDR2 YSYEKL. A remark on this clone: The antigen is unknown.

This receptor was obtained from a man aged 35 to 55 in good health and CMV-seropositive. The sample consisted of PBMCs. The chain carries TRBV4-1 and TRBJ1-1, with D tentatively TRBD1 (6 bases). The CDR3 DNA reads as TGCGCCAGCAGCCAAGGAAGGACCTGGGACAATGTGGGCACTGAAGCTTTCTTT. Its translation is CASSQGRTWDNVGTEAFF.